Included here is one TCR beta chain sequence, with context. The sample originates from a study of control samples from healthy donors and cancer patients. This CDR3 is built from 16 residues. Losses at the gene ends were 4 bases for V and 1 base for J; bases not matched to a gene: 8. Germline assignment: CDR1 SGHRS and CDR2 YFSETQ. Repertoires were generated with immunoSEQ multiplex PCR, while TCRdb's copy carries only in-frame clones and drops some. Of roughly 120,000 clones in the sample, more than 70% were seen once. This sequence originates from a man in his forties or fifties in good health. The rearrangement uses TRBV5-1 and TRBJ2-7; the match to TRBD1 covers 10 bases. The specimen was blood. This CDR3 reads CASSPYRQGASYEQYF. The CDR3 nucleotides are TGCGCCAGCAGCCCTTATCGACAGGGGGCGTCCTACGAGCAGTACTTC.